This T cell receptor (beta chain) was profiled in a study of T-cell memory formation after mild COVID-19. Study at large: TCR clusters largely stayed donor specific.

Study-wide results and limits: Some clones that responded turned up in pre-infection memory, which suggests that cross-reactive memory joined in. Clones shrinking from day 15 to 85 showed even CD4/CD8 mixes; later expanders tilted CD4+.

TCRdb processed the 5' RACE reads anew with MiXCR; each CDR3 protein has one entry. In the table there are about 350,000 distinct CDR3 sequences, around 13% of which are singletons. Per the germline V gene, CDR1 is SGHDT and CDR2 is YYEEEE. The CDR3 has 15 amino acids. V was pared by 0 bases and J by 0 bases, with 6 bases between. Turning to this clonotype: Antigen: not known. Since a much larger clone is just one base distant, this may be a read error.

The specimen sequenced was PBMCs or a T cell subset sorted from them (not recorded which). The gene calls are TRBV5-6 and TRBJ2-2; D is undetermined. The origin of this receptor is a man aged 18 to 35 who had mild COVID-19 (a few samples of this study predate the infection). Cell type and time point are not known. Here the CDR3 reads CASSLGQTNTGELFF. In nucleotides, the CDR3 is TGTGCCAGCAGCTTGGGGCAGACGAACACCGGGGAGCTGTTTTTT.